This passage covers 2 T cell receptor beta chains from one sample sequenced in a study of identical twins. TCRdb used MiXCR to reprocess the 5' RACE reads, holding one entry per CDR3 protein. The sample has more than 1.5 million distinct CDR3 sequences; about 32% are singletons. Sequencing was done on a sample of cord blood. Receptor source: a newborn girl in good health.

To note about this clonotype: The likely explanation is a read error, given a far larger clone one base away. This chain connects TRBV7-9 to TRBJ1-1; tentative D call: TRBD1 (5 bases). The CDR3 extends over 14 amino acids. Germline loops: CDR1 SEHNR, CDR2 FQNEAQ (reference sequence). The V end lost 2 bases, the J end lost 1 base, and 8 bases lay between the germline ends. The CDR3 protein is CASSLQGTNTEAFF. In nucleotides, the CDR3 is TGTGCCAGCAGCTTACAGGGAACGAACACTGAAGCTTTCTTT.

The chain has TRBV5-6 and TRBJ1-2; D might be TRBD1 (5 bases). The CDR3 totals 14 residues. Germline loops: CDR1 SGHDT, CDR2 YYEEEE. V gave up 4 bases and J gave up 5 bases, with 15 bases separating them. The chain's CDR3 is CASSPGLQGYGYTF. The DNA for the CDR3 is TGTGCCAGCAGCCCGGGACTTCAAGGGTATGGCTACACCTTC.